Listed below are T cell receptor beta chains from one sample, sequenced in a study of beta chain features in type 1 diabetes. TCRdb keeps only in-frame clones here, not all; method: immunoSEQ multiplex PCR. The sample gives some 160,000 clones, roughly 9% of which show up once; about 0.65% is in the top ten. Sample: central memory CD4+ T cells from blood. The source of these receptors is a woman in her twenties or thirties with type 1 diabetes. The CDR3 runs from the conserved cysteine through the conserved F or W. A D gene is named only where the DNA matches it firmly. Not every row has a clone size; where given, it reads once, few, many or a size class.

cdr3_length: 15; d_call: TRBD1; clone_size: NA; v_call: TRBV5-4; j_call: TRBJ1-1; cdr3_nt: TGTGCCAGCAGCCCATGGACAGGGCTGAACACTGAAGCTTTCTTT; cdr3_aa: CASSPWTGLNTEAFF
cdr3_length: 16; d_call: TRBD2; clone_size: NA; v_call: TRBV11-2; j_call: TRBJ2-5; cdr3_nt: TGTGCCAGCATCCGAAGCGGGAGAGGGCGCCAAGAGACCCAGTACTTC; cdr3_aa: CASIRSGRGRQETQYF
cdr3_length: 16; d_call: TRBD2; clone_size: NA; v_call: TRBV7-6; j_call: TRBJ2-7; cdr3_nt: TGTGCCAGCAGCTCCCACTTAGCGGGAGGAGCGCACGAGCAGTACTTC; cdr3_aa: CASSSHLAGGAHEQYF
cdr3_length: 17; d_call: NA; clone_size: NA; v_call: TRBV14; j_call: TRBJ2-1; cdr3_nt: TGTGCCAGCAGCCAAGATCCAATGACCGGGGCCTACAATGAGCAGTTCTTC; cdr3_aa: CASSQDPMTGAYNEQFF
cdr3_length: 13; d_call: NA; clone_size: few; v_call: TRBV7-8; j_call: TRBJ1-1; cdr3_nt: TGTGCCAGCAGAGACTACAGGGACACTGAAGCTTTCTTT; cdr3_aa: CASRDYRDTEAFF
cdr3_length: 14; d_call: NA; clone_size: NA; v_call: TRBV5-5; j_call: TRBJ2-2; cdr3_nt: TGTGCCAGCAGCTTCAGGGGAGACACCGGGGAGCTGTTTTTT; cdr3_aa: CASSFRGDTGELFF
cdr3_length: 14; d_call: NA; clone_size: NA; v_call: TRBV4-3; j_call: TRBJ2-7; cdr3_nt: TGCGCCAGCAGCCAAGCCGCTCGACAGCTTGTGCAGTACTTC; cdr3_aa: CASSQAARQLVQYF
cdr3_length: 13; d_call: NA; clone_size: few; v_call: TRBV2; j_call: TRBJ2-1; cdr3_nt: TGTGCCAGCAGTGAAGCGCGGGGAGTTGAGCAGTTCTTC; cdr3_aa: CASSEARGVEQFF
cdr3_length: 14; d_call: TRBD2; clone_size: few; v_call: TRBV19; j_call: TRBJ2-1; cdr3_nt: TGTGCCACCCAAGCGGGAGTACCCAACAATGAGCAGTTCTTC; cdr3_aa: CATQAGVPNNEQFF
cdr3_length: 13; d_call: NA; clone_size: NA; v_call: TRBV2; j_call: TRBJ2-3; cdr3_nt: TGTGCCAGCACGACAAAGAACACAGATACGCAGTATTTT; cdr3_aa: CASTTKNTDTQYF
cdr3_length: 12; d_call: NA; clone_size: few; v_call: TRBV9; j_call: TRBJ2-7; cdr3_nt: TGTGCCAGCGGGAGTTTGGGCTACGAGCAGTACTTC; cdr3_aa: CASGSLGYEQYF
cdr3_length: 15; d_call: NA; clone_size: NA; v_call: TRBV5-6; j_call: TRBJ1-4; cdr3_nt: TGTGCCAGCAGCGAGACAGGCCGACATCTGGAAAAACTGTTTTTT; cdr3_aa: CASSETGRHLEKLFF
cdr3_length: 15; d_call: TRBD1; clone_size: NA; v_call: TRBV18; j_call: TRBJ1-5; cdr3_nt: TGTGCCAGCTCAACGGGACAGCTCGGGAATCAGCCCCAGCATTTT; cdr3_aa: CASSTGQLGNQPQHF
cdr3_length: 17; d_call: TRBD2; clone_size: few; v_call: TRBV18; j_call: TRBJ2-1; cdr3_nt: TGTGCCAGCTCACCACTCCCGGGACTAGCGGGAGGGCCTGAGCAGTTCTTC; cdr3_aa: CASSPLPGLAGGPEQFF
cdr3_length: 13; d_call: NA; clone_size: NA; v_call: TRBV30; j_call: TRBJ2-5; cdr3_nt: TGTGCCTCCGCGGCCGGAATCGCCGCGGCCCAGTACTTC; cdr3_aa: CASAAGIAAAQYF
cdr3_length: 12; d_call: NA; clone_size: few; v_call: TRBV10-3; j_call: TRBJ2-7; cdr3_nt: TGTGCCATCAGGGGTAGCACCTACGAGCAGTACTTC; cdr3_aa: CAIRGSTYEQYF
cdr3_length: 17; d_call: TRBD1; clone_size: few; v_call: TRBV4-1; j_call: TRBJ1-2; cdr3_nt: TGCGCCAGCAGCCAATACATACGACAGGGTGGAGTGTATGGCTACACCTTC; cdr3_aa: CASSQYIRQGGVYGYTF
cdr3_length: 14; d_call: NA; clone_size: NA; v_call: TRBV29-1; j_call: TRBJ2-3; cdr3_nt: TGCAGCGTTGCAGGAGGAAGGGGCACAGATACGCAGTATTTT; cdr3_aa: CSVAGGRGTDTQYF
cdr3_length: 14; d_call: NA; clone_size: NA; v_call: TRBV2; j_call: TRBJ2-7; cdr3_nt: TGTGCCAGCAGTGAAATGGGGGACACCTACGAGCAGTACTTC; cdr3_aa: CASSEMGDTYEQYF
cdr3_length: 15; d_call: TRBD2; clone_size: NA; v_call: TRBV5-1; j_call: TRBJ2-5; cdr3_nt: TGCGCCAGCAGCTTGGATGGACTAGGGGACGAGACCCAGTACTTC; cdr3_aa: CASSLDGLGDETQYF
cdr3_length: 15; d_call: NA; clone_size: NA; v_call: TRBV11-2; j_call: TRBJ1-1; cdr3_nt: TGTGCCAGCAGCTCACTTAGTTCGGGGAACACTGAAGCTTTCTTT; cdr3_aa: CASSSLSSGNTEAFF
cdr3_length: 15; d_call: NA; clone_size: few; v_call: TRBV19; j_call: TRBJ2-3; cdr3_nt: TGTGCCAGTAGTGGAGACAGGACGAACACAGATACGCAGTATTTT; cdr3_aa: CASSGDRTNTDTQYF
cdr3_length: 19; d_call: NA; clone_size: few; v_call: TRBV4-3; j_call: TRBJ2-6; cdr3_nt: TGCGCCAGCAGCCAAGAATTTGGAGGGATAACGTCTGGGGCCAACGTCCTGACTTTC; cdr3_aa: CASSQEFGGITSGANVLTF
cdr3_length: 15; d_call: TRBD2; clone_size: few; v_call: TRBV30; j_call: TRBJ2-3; cdr3_nt: TGTGCCTGGAACCAACTAGCGGGAGGGACAGATACGCAGTATTTT; cdr3_aa: CAWNQLAGGTDTQYF
cdr3_length: 14; d_call: NA; clone_size: few; v_call: TRBV18; j_call: TRBJ2-3; cdr3_nt: TGTGCCAGCTCACCACCGGCAACATCAGATACGCAGTATTTT; cdr3_aa: CASSPPATSDTQYF
cdr3_length: 18; d_call: TRBD2; clone_size: NA; v_call: TRBV4-2; j_call: TRBJ2-5; cdr3_nt: TGTGCCAGCAGCCAGGGACTAGCGGGAGGAGCGGGGCAAGAGACCCAGTACTTC; cdr3_aa: CASSQGLAGGAGQETQYF
cdr3_length: 13; d_call: NA; clone_size: few; v_call: TRBV7-2; j_call: TRBJ1-3; cdr3_nt: TGTGCCAGCAGCTTCGGAGCTGGAAACACCATATATTTT; cdr3_aa: CASSFGAGNTIYF
cdr3_length: 15; d_call: NA; clone_size: few; v_call: TRBV30; j_call: TRBJ2-7; cdr3_nt: TGTGCCTGGAGCCCTCCACGTGGCCTCACCAACGAGCAGTACTTC; cdr3_aa: CAWSPPRGLTNEQYF
cdr3_length: 14; d_call: NA; clone_size: few; v_call: TRBV18; j_call: TRBJ2-7; cdr3_nt: TGTGCCAGCTCACCACCCTTGTTAACCTACGAGCAGTACTTC; cdr3_aa: CASSPPLLTYEQYF
cdr3_length: 15; d_call: TRBD2; clone_size: few; v_call: TRBV7-9; j_call: TRBJ2-5; cdr3_nt: TGTGCCAGCAGCTCCACTTTGGAGGGAGGGGAGACCCAGTACTTC; cdr3_aa: CASSSTLEGGETQYF
cdr3_length: 14; d_call: TRBD1; clone_size: many; v_call: TRBV19; j_call: TRBJ2-1; cdr3_nt: TGTGCCACTGGGACAGGGGTGGATATGTATGAGCAGTTCTTC; cdr3_aa: CATGTGVDMYEQFF
cdr3_length: 14; d_call: NA; clone_size: few; v_call: TRBV19; j_call: TRBJ1-2; cdr3_nt: TGTGCCAGTAGTATAGTGCCAGCTAACTATGGCTACACCTTC; cdr3_aa: CASSIVPANYGYTF
cdr3_length: 15; d_call: NA; clone_size: few; v_call: TRBV30; j_call: TRBJ1-1; cdr3_nt: TGTGCCTGGAGTAATTACAGGAAGCGGGACACTGAAGCTTTCTTT; cdr3_aa: CAWSNYRKRDTEAFF
cdr3_length: 15; d_call: NA; clone_size: few; v_call: TRBV28; j_call: TRBJ1-1; cdr3_nt: TGTGCCAGCAGTCCGGTCATGAGAGGGAACACTGAAGCTTTCTTT; cdr3_aa: CASSPVMRGNTEAFF
cdr3_length: 19; d_call: NA; clone_size: few; v_call: TRBV15; j_call: TRBJ2-2; cdr3_nt: TGTGCCACCAGCGGCCTCCCGGGTCAGCACAAAACGAACACCGGGGAGCTGTTTTTT; cdr3_aa: CATSGLPGQHKTNTGELFF
cdr3_length: 17; d_call: TRBD2; clone_size: NA; v_call: TRBV5-4; j_call: TRBJ2-1; cdr3_nt: TGTGCCAGCAGCCAAGGGGCTGGACTAGCGGGGTACAATGAGCAGTTCTTC; cdr3_aa: CASSQGAGLAGYNEQFF
cdr3_length: 18; d_call: TRBD1; clone_size: NA; v_call: TRBV25-1; j_call: TRBJ2-5; cdr3_nt: TGTGCCAGCAGTGATCTTACGGCAGGGGGCGTCTTGAAAGAGACCCAGTACTTC; cdr3_aa: CASSDLTAGGVLKETQYF
cdr3_length: 18; d_call: TRBD2; clone_size: NA; v_call: TRBV19; j_call: TRBJ2-2; cdr3_nt: TGTGCCAGCCACCTACGGTCTAGCGGGAGGGCCTGGACCGGGGAGCTGTTTTTT; cdr3_aa: CASHLRSSGRAWTGELFF
cdr3_length: 13; d_call: TRBD1; clone_size: NA; v_call: TRBV29-1; j_call: TRBJ2-3; cdr3_nt: TGCAGCGTTGAATTACAGGGGGTAGATACGCAGTATTTT; cdr3_aa: CSVELQGVDTQYF
cdr3_length: 14; d_call: NA; clone_size: NA; v_call: TRBV7-9; j_call: TRBJ1-2; cdr3_nt: TGTGCCAGCAGCTTAGGACGGCAGGGGTATGGCTACACCTTC; cdr3_aa: CASSLGRQGYGYTF
cdr3_length: 13; d_call: NA; clone_size: NA; v_call: TRBV29-1; j_call: TRBJ1-1; cdr3_nt: TGCAGCGTAGCAGGGGATTCTCACACTGAAGCTTTCTTT; cdr3_aa: CSVAGDSHTEAFF
cdr3_length: 16; d_call: NA; clone_size: NA; v_call: TRBV5-1; j_call: TRBJ2-1; cdr3_nt: TGCGCCAGCAGCTTAGACGCACCGGGTCCGGAGAATGAGCAGTTCTTC; cdr3_aa: CASSLDAPGPENEQFF
cdr3_length: 12; d_call: NA; clone_size: few; v_call: TRBV9; j_call: TRBJ2-3; cdr3_nt: TGTGCCAGCAGCGTAGCTCTAGATACGCAGTATTTT; cdr3_aa: CASSVALDTQYF
cdr3_length: 12; d_call: NA; clone_size: NA; v_call: TRBV7-9; j_call: TRBJ2-5; cdr3_nt: TGTGCCAGCAGCTTACAGCAAGAGACCCAGTACTTC; cdr3_aa: CASSLQQETQYF
cdr3_length: 14; d_call: TRBD1; clone_size: few; v_call: TRBV28; j_call: TRBJ1-1; cdr3_nt: TGTGCCAGCAGGCCAGCCGGGACAGTTAAAGGAGCTTTCTTT; cdr3_aa: CASRPAGTVKGAFF
cdr3_length: 14; d_call: NA; clone_size: NA; v_call: TRBV14; j_call: TRBJ2-2; cdr3_nt: TGTGCCAGCAGCCAAGTTCCCCTCCCCGGGGAGCTGTTTTTT; cdr3_aa: CASSQVPLPGELFF